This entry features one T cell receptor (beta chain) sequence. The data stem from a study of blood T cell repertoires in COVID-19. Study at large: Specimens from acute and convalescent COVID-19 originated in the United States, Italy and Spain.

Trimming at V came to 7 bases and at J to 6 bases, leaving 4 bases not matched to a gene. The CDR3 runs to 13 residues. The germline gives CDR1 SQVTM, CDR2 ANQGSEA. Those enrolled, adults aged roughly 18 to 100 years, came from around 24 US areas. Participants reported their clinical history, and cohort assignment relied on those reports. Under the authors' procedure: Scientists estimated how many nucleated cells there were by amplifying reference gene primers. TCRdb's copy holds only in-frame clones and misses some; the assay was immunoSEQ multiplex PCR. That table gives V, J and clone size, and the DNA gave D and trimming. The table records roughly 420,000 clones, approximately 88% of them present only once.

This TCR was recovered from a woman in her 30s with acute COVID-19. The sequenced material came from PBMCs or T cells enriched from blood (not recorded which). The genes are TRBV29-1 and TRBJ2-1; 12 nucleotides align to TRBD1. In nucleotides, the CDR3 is TGCAGCGCACGGGACAGGGGGCCCAATGAGCAGTTCTTC. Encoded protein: CSARDRGPNEQFF.